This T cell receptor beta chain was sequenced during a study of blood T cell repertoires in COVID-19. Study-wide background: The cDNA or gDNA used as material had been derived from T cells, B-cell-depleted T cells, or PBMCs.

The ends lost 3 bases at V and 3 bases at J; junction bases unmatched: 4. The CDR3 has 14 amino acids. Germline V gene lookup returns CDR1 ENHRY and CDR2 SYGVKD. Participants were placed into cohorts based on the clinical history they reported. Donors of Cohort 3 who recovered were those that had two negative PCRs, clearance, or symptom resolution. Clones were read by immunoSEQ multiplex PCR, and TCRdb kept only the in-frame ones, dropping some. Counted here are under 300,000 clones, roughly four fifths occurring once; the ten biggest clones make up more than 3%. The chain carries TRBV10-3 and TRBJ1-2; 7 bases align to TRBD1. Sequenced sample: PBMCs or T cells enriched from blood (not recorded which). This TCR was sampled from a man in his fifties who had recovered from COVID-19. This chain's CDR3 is CAISEFGTDYGYTF. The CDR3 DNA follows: TGTGCCATCAGTGAATTCGGGACAGACTATGGCTACACCTTC.